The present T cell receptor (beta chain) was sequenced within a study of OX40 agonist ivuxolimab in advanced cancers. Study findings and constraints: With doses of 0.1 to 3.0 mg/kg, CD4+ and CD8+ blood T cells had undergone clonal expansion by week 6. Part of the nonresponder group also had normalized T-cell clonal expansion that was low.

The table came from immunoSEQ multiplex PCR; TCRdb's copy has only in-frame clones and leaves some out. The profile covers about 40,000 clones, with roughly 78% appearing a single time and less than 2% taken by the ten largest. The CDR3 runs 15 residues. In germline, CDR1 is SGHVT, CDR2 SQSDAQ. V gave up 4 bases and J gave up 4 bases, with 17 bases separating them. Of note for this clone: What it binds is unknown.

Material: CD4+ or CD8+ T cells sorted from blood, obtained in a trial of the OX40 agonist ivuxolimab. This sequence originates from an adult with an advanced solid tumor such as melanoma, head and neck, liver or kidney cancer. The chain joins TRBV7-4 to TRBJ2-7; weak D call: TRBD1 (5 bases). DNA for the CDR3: TGTGCCAGCAGCTCAAAAGCCATGAAGGGGTACGAGCAGTACTTC. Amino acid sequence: CASSSKAMKGYEQYF.